The rows below give T cell receptor beta chains drawn from one sample of a study of control samples from healthy donors and cancer patients. Sequencing used immunoSEQ multiplex PCR; TCRdb keeps in-frame clones, though not all of them. Its table records about 190,000 clones. The specimen sequenced was blood. These receptor sequences come from a woman aged 25 to 45 in good health. The CDR3 runs from the conserved cysteine through the conserved F or W.

CASSESGAIQDTQYF	TRBJ2-3	TRBV10-1
CASSLAIRGPYF	TRBJ2-5	TRBV7-2
CASSKEPGDPKAFF	TRBJ1-1	TRBV21-1
CATSDTGTGQTQYF	TRBJ2-5	TRBV24-1
CASEDRGQVETQYF	TRBJ2-5	TRBV5-4
CASSQGTFYGYTF	TRBJ1-2	TRBV6-4
CASIADRALTGELFF	TRBJ2-2	TRBV6-5
CASSLDTTALYGYTF	TRBJ1-2	TRBV11-2
CASSLAGTRGETQYF	TRBJ2-5	TRBV7-6
CAGRGRGRTFSNTEAFF	TRBJ1-1	TRBV30
CASSFSRVIDTQYF	TRBJ2-3	TRBV7-2
CASAGDRGPEAFF	TRBJ1-1	TRBV12-5
CASSLAQGRGGTEAFF	TRBJ1-1	TRBV7-3
CASSLPTSGRYHEQFF	TRBJ2-1	TRBV4-3
CASSLYLAGGTDTQYF	TRBJ2-3	TRBV5-4
CASLGTGQGIPLHF	TRBJ1-6	TRBV28
CASNRDSNQPQHF	TRBJ1-5	TRBV6-5
CASSMGWGRASTDTQYF	TRBJ2-3	TRBV19
CASSYSRDGAGDFSYEQYF	TRBJ2-7	TRBV6-2/TRBV6-3
CASSPPTSQGNEQFF	TRBJ2-1	TRBV4-2
CAISESTGGTIYF	TRBJ1-3	TRBV10-3
CASSEASYSYEQYF	TRBJ2-7	TRBV6-1
CASISTGVGTTEAFF	TRBJ1-1	TRBV6-5
CASSYGTEYNEQFF	TRBJ2-1	TRBV28
CASSVGYSGADTQYF	TRBJ2-3	TRBV9
CASSGSWGGGRSEQYF	TRBJ2-7	TRBV6-1
CASSVRAGRSGDDNEQFF	TRBJ2-1	TRBV28
CASSLVGPENYGYTF	TRBJ1-2	TRBV7-8
CASSQGGVNQPQHF	TRBJ1-5	TRBV3-1/TRBV3-2
CSASNRRPRETQYF	TRBJ2-5	TRBV29-1
CSVEVEGNVGRLETQYF	TRBJ2-5	TRBV29-1
CASSWTVGNTIYF	TRBJ1-3	TRBV5-6